This T cell receptor (beta chain) was recorded in a study of response to subunit inactivated influenza vaccine. Trimming removed 6 bases at V and 9 bases at J, with 11 bases between. The CDR3 loop spans 12 amino acids. Looked up from germline, CDR1 is KGHSH and CDR2 is LQKENI. This clonotype was observed a handful of times. A single record per CDR3 protein comes from TCRdb applying MiXCR to the RT-PCR reads. Of about 540,000 distinct CDR3 sequences listed, around a quarter were seen once; the top ten hold under 3.5%. These same data were also listed under a study on T cells expressing NK-cell markers. That publication notes: Libraries used 5'RACE template switching adding universal primer site and UMIs. Investigators obtained TCR beta repertoires from sorted CD3+CD56+NKG2C+, CD3+CD56+NKG2C- and CD3+CD56-NKG2C+ T cells. Several experiments added an anti-gamma-delta TCR antibody to sort only alpha-beta TCR T cells. These same clonotypes (in several donors) also led the CD3+CD56-NKG2C+ fraction.

The TCR comes from a man over 45 who received an inactivated influenza vaccine. The sequences come from CD4+ T cells sorted from PBMCs, collected about 13 days after vaccination. The rearrangement joins TRBV18 to TRBJ2-2, with TRBD2 as a possible D gene (6 bases). CDR3 DNA sequence: TGTGCCAGCTCCCCGGAGGGCCGGGAGCTGTTTTTT. This sequence encodes CASSPEGRELFF.